This T cell receptor beta chain was retrieved from a study of regulatory T cells in long-lasting Graves disease. The time point here: persistent/refractory GD, antithyroid drugs over 5 years with positive TRAb. Construction of the TCR library relied on RNA isolated from PBMCs. The CDR3 is 14 residues long. The V and J ends lost 6 bases and 9 bases, in that order; junction bases with no gene match: 9. Germline CDR1 is MDHEN and CDR2 is SYDVKM. HTBI primers from iRepertoire and Arm-PCR of CDR3 regions yielded the TCR beta libraries. MiXCR, applied by TCRdb to the multiplex PCR reads, yields one record per CDR3 protein. In the table there are 450,000 or so distinct CDR3 sequences, about 20% of which are singletons.

The source of this sequence is a female donor with Graves disease. The chain carries TRBV28 and TRBJ2-1, with TRBD1 identical over 9 bases. The input for sequencing was peripheral blood mononuclear cells (PBMCs), taken when the disease was refractory, from a patient treated with antithyroid drugs. In DNA, the CDR3 is TGTGCCAGCAGCCAAGGGGACAGGGATGGTGAGCAGTTCTTC. Amino acids: CASSQGDRDGEQFF.